This T cell receptor beta chain was recovered during a study of CD8 T cells in Susac syndrome. Notes on the study in general: A relatively small number of individuals underwent TCR sequencing and HLA analysis.

RNA in amounts of roughly 0.5 to 1 ug was reverse transcribed with random hexamers. Amplification of TCR beta CDR3 used immunoSEQ multiplex PCR across 54 Vbeta and 13 Jbeta. A single record per CDR3 protein comes from TCRdb applying MiXCR to the immunoSEQ multiplex PCR reads. The repertoire holds approximately 100,000 distinct CDR3 sequences, with 80% to 95% as singletons. Sequencing of TCR beta was carried out in blood CD8+ and CD4+ T cells. Negative isolation yielded CD4+ and CD8+ T cells, and FACS enriched TEMRA cells. This clonotype was counted between two and nine times. Its target is unknown. The V gene lost 3 bases and the J gene lost 5 bases, with 10 bases spanning the gap. Germline CDR1 and CDR2: SGHTA and FQGNSA. The CDR3 is 13 residues long.

Sequenced: CD8+ T cells from PBMCs. The gene calls are TRBV7-2 and TRBJ2-5, with D uncertain. The source is a human donor in good health. The CDR3 is CASSLAQTETQYF. CDR3 sequence (DNA): TGTGCCAGCAGCTTGGCTCAGACGGAGACCCAGTACTTC.